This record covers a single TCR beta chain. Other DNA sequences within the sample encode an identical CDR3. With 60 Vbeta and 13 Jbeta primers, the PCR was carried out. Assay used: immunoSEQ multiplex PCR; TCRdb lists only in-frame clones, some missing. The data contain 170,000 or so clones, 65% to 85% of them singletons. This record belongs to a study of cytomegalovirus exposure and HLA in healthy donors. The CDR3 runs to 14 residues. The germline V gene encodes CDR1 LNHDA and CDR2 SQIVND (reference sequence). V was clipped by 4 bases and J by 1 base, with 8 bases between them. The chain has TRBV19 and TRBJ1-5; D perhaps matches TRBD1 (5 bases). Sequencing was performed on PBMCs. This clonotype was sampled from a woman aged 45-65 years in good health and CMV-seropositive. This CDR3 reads CASSRGGSNQPQHF. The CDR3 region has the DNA TGTGCCAGTAGTAGGGGGGGGAGCAATCAGCCCCAGCATTTT.